The 3 T cell receptor beta chains presented below share a single source sample, sequenced in a study of shared clonotypes between healthy human individuals. Terminally differentiated effector memory CD45RA+ cells were excluded from the naive CD8 cells, which were CD45RO-negative and positively selected for CCR7. Produced via immunoSEQ multiplex PCR; TCRdb's table is partial and in-frame only. The table shows over 2 million clones, with approximately 94% occurring only once. The sequenced sample was naive CD8+ T cells sorted from blood. The receptors shown here come from a man between 18 and 35 years old in good health.

With respect to this clone: Distinct nucleotide sequences in the sample also encode this CDR3. This chain joins TRBV27 and TRBJ2-7; D gene ambiguous. Trimming took off 3 bases at V and 1 base at J, with 7 bases between the two ends. Germline CDR1 reads MNHEY; CDR2 reads SMNVEV (reference sequence). The CDR3 extends over 13 amino acids. The CDR3 DNA reads as TGTGCCAGCAGTTTCTCTCCTTCCTACGAGCAGTACTTC. This gives the protein CASSFSPSYEQYF.

This rearrangement joins TRBV15 to TRBJ2-7, with D maybe TRBD1 (7 bases). The CDR3 runs 12 residues. V was cut by 5 bases and J by 5 bases, with 10 bases left in between. Germline V lookup: CDR1 LNHNV, CDR2 YYDKDF (reference sequence). The CDR3 bases are TGTGCCACCAGCGGAGGGGGCCACGAGCAGTACTTC. This translates into CATSGGGHEQYF.

This sequence joins TRBV13 and TRBJ2-7; 8 bases are a match to TRBD2. Germline-derived CDR1 and CDR2 are PRHDT and FYEKMQ (reference sequence). This CDR3 is built from 14 residues. With 7 bases clipped from V and 4 bases from J, the junction kept 9 bases outside the gene matches. This CDR3 reads CASTYSGAMYEQYF. The CDR3 DNA is TGTGCCAGCACCTATAGCGGGGCTATGTACGAGCAGTACTTC.